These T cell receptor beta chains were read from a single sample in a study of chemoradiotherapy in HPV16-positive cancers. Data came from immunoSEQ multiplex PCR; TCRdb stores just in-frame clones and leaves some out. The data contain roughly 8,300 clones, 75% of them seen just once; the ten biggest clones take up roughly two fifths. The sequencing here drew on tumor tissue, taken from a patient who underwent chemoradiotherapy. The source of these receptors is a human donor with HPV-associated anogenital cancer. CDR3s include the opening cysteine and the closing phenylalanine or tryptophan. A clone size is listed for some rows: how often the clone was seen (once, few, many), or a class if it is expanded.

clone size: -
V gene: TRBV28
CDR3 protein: CASANRGSNTGELFF

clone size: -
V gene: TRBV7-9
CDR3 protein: CASSFVITEAFF

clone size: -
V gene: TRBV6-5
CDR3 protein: CASSSYLGGYTF

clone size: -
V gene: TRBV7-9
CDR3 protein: CASISGDEQFF

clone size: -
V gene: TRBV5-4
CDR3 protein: CASSSEGVLYGYTF

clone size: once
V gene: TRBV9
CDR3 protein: CASSGGQGTDQPQHF

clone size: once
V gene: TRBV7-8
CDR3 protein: CASSSRQANYGYTF

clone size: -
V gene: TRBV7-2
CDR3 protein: CASSPKGYSVSHNEQFF

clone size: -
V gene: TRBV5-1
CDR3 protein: CASSPKSAGSSGNTIYF

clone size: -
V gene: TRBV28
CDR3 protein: CASRGPPPDPGPWDTQYF

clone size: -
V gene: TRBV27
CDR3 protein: CASSSIRLAGDYNEQFF

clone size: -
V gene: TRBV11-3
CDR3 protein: CASSSRTSGYTDTQYF

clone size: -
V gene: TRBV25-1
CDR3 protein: CASSVVTGRDEKLFF

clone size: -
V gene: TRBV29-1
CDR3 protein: CSVAARIGEQFF

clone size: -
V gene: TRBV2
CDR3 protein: CASRVTLTDTQYF

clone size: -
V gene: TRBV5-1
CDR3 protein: CASSGGQGFNEKLFF

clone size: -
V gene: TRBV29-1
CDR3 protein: CSVGASSPGELFF

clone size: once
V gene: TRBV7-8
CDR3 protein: CASSPRSHNSNQPQHF

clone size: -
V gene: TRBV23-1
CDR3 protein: CASRPVRTGQIYGYTF

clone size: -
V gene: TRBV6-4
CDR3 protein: CASSEKAGDLETQYF

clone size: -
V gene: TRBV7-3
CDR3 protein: CASSFGLSTKDTQYF

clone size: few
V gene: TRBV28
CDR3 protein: CATIGNTEAFF

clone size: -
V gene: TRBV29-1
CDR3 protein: CSVVLAGGWSEQFF

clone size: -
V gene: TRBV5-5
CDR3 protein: CASSWDQGKWYEQYF

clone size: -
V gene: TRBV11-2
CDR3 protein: CASSLSFSRGGGVGELFF

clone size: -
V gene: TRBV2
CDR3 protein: CASQGFGANTGELFF

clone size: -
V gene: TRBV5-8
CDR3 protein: CASSFAPQSYNEQFF

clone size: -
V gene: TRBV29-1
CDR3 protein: CSVEHHSSNNYGYTF

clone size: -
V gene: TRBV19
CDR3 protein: CASSIFGTNNSPLHF

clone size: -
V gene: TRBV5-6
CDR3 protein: CASSFERRAGGVGETQYF

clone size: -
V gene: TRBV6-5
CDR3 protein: CASRNVMGGGNEQFF

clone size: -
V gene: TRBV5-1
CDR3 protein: CASSFFGLAGMRNTGELFF

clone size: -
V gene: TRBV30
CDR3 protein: CAWKKPDGDNQPQHF

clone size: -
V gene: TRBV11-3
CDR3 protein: CASSSRQGQETQYF

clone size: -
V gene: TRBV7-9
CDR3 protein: CASSLVLGDEQFF

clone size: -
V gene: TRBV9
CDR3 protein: CASSVEPAGDSYEQYF

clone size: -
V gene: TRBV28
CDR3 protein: CASSPPGQGIRPQHF

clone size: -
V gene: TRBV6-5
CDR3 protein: CASTDRYSGNTIYF

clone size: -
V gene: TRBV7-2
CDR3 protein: CASSTTSPGANVLTF

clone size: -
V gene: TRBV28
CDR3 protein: CASSGLAGGRGGGELFF

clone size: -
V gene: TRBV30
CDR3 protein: CAWSVGPYNSPLHF

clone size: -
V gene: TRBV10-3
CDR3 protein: CAITTGSSANTEAFF

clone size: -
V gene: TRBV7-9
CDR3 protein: CASTIMDTGYTF